This TCR beta chain was recorded in a study of T cell responses to AZD1222 COVID-19 vaccine. Turning to this clone: Its target is not known.

The analysis combined second doses at about 4 or about 12 weeks. Findings of the study overall: Clonal diversity may have been underestimated, and the donors were mostly white British, with more females than males. Just six AZD1222 recipients tested seropositive at baseline. The study sampled repertoires only after the peak T cell response.

The protocol was immunoSEQ multiplex PCR, while the TCRdb copy is restricted to in-frame clones and leaves out a portion. Of about 94,000 clones in the sample, approximately 81% were seen once. The CDR3 is 15 amino acids. V was pared by 5 bases and J by 3 bases, with 16 bases between. Germline values: CDR1 SEHNR, CDR2 FQNEAQ (reference sequence). The rearrangement links TRBV7-9 to TRBJ1-2; TRBD1 might be the D (5 bases). This clonotype originated in an adult who received the AZD1222 COVID-19 vaccine. Material: peripheral blood, obtained 28 days after the second AZD1222 dose. This CDR3 reads CASSMGPSKDYGYTF. The CDR3 nucleotides are TGTGCCAGCAGCATGGGACCTTCGAAAGACTATGGCTACACCTTC.